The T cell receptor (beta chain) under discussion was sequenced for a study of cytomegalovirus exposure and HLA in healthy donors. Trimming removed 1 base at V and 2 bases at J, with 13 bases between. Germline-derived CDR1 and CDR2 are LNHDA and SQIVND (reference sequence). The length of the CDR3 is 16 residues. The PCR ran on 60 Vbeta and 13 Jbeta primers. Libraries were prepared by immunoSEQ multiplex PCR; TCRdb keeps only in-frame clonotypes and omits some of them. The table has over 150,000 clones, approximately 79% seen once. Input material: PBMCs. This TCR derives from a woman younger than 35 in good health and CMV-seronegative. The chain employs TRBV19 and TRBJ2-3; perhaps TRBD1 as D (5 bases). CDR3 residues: CASSIGPGQNTDTQYF. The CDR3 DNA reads TGTGCCAGTAGTATAGGGCCCGGACAAAACACAGATACGCAGTATTTT.